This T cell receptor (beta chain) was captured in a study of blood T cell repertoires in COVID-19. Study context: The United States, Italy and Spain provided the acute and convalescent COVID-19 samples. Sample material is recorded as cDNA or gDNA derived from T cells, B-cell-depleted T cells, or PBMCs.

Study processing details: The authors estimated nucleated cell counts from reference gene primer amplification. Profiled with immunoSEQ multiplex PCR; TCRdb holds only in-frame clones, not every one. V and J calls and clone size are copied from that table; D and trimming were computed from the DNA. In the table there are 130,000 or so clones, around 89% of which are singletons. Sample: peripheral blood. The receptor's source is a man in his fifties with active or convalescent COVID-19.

CDR3 loop: CASSTDGTSGRVPFF. The CDR3 coding sequence is TGCGCCAGCAGCACGGACGGGACTAGCGGGAGAGTACCGTTCTTC. V is TRBV5-1 and J is TRBJ2-1; 14 positions match TRBD2. CDR1 and CDR2 (germline): SGHRS, YFSETQ. V lost 4 bases to trimming and J lost 15 bases; unmatched junction nucleotides: 12. This CDR3 is 15 amino acids long.